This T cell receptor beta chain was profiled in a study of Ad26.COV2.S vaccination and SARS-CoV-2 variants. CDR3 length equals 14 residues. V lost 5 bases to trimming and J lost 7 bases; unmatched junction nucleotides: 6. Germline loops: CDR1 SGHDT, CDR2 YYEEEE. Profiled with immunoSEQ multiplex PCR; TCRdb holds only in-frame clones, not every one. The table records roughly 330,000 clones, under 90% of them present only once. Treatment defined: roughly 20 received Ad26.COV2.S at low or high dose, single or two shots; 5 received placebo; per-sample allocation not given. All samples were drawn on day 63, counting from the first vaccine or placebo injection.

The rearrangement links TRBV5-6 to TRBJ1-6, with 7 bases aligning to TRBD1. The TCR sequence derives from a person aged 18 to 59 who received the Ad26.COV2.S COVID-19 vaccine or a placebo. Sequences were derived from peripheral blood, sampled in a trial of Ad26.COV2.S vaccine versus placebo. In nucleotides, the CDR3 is TGTGCCAGCAGGGGGGACAGCCAGAATTCACCCCTCCACTTT. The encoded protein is CASRGDSQNSPLHF.